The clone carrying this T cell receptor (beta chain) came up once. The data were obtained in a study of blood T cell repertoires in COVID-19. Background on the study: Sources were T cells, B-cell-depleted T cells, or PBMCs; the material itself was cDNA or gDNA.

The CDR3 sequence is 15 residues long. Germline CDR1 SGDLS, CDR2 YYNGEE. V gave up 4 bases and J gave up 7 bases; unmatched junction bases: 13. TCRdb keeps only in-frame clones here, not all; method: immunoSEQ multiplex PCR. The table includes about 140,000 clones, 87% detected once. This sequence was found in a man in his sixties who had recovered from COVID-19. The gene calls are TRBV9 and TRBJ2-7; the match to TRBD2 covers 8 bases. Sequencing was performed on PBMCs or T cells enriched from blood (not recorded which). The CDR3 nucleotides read TGTGCCAGCAGCCCGTTAGCGGGGACTAAGGGAGAGCAGTACTTC. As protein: CASSPLAGTKGEQYF.